This T cell receptor (beta chain) comes out of a study of blood T cell repertoires in COVID-19. Whole-study context: There were acute and convalescent COVID-19 samples, and they came from the United States, Italy and Spain. PBMCs, B-cell-depleted T cells, or T cells provided the cDNA or gDNA that made up the material.

Germline V CDR1 and CDR2: SGHRS, YFSETQ. J lost 4 bases, V lost 3 bases, and 0 bases had no gene match. CDR3 length: 13 residues. Per the original methods: Estimation of nucleated cell counts was performed using reference gene primer amplification. Using immunoSEQ multiplex PCR, the repertoire was profiled, and TCRdb retains in-frame clones only, with some absent. The DNA gave D and trimming, while V, J and clone size come from that table. The table lists fewer than 250,000 clones, approximately 84% of them singletons. The gene calls are TRBV5-1 and TRBJ1-5; 8 bases are a match to TRBD1. The TCR originated in a man over 45 with acute or convalescent COVID-19. Sequencing was done on a sample of peripheral blood. CDR3 loop: CASSYRGNQPQHF. DNA of the CDR3: TGCGCCAGCAGCTACAGGGGGAATCAGCCCCAGCATTTT.